These T cell receptor beta chains were read from a single sample in a study of blood T cell repertoires in COVID-19. Generated by immunoSEQ multiplex PCR, the TCRdb table keeps only in-frame clones and is missing some. This table holds more than 110,000 clones, just over 85% found once. What was sequenced was PBMCs or T cells enriched from blood (not recorded which). The receptors originated from a man aged 45-65 years who had recovered from COVID-19. Each CDR3 is given with its conserved first and last residue. A D gene is named only where the DNA matches it firmly. Not all rows give a size; the values are once, few, many and, for expanded clones, a class.

J | D | V | size | CDR3 | DNA
TRBJ1-5 | NA | TRBV5-4 | NA | CASSLEGVGQPQHF | TGTGCCAGCAGCTTGGAAGGGGTCGGACAGCCCCAGCATTTT
TRBJ1-1 | NA | TRBV6-1 | NA | CASSEGLASLNTEAFF | TGTGCCAGCAGTGAAGGCCTTGCAAGCCTGAACACTGAAGCTTTCTTT
TRBJ1-1 | NA | TRBV25-1 | once | CASSEPGRTEAFF | TGTGCCAGCAGTGAGCCCGGGAGAACTGAAGCTTTCTTT
TRBJ1-2 | NA | TRBV28 | NA | CASESDRQANYGYTF | TGTGCCAGCGAATCGGACAGACAAGCTAACTATGGCTACACCTTC
TRBJ1-6 | NA | TRBV7-2 | NA | CASSPQGVNNSPLHF | TGTGCCAGCAGCCCACAGGGTGTTAATAATTCACCCCTCCACTTT
TRBJ1-5 | NA | TRBV2 | once | CASARDNQPQHF | TGTGCCAGCGCACGGGACAATCAGCCCCAGCATTTT
TRBJ2-7 | TRBD2 | TRBV7-2 | NA | CASSPRGSGIYEQYF | TGTGCCAGCAGCCCCCGGGGTAGCGGGATTTACGAGCAGTACTTC
TRBJ2-4 | NA | TRBV7-2 | NA | CASSLGGSLAKNIQYF | TGTGCCAGCAGCTTAGGTGGCTCTCTAGCCAAAAACATTCAGTACTTC
TRBJ1-6 | NA | TRBV28 | NA | CASSLDLWAGRNSPLHF | TGTGCCAGCAGTTTAGATCTGTGGGCAGGGCGGAATTCACCCCTCCACTTT
TRBJ1-2 | NA | TRBV4-3 | NA | CASSREPGNYGYTF | TGCGCCAGCAGCCGAGAGCCGGGGAACTATGGCTACACCTTC
TRBJ1-6 | NA | TRBV27 | NA | CASTQGTPSNSPLHF | TGTGCCAGCACCCAAGGGACACCCTCAAATTCACCCCTCCACTTT
TRBJ2-5 | NA | TRBV6-5 | NA | CASSYSALGQETQYF | TGTGCCAGCAGCTATAGCGCGCTGGGACAAGAGACCCAGTACTTC
TRBJ1-2 | NA | TRBV6-5 | NA | CASRAYEGGYTF | TGTGCCAGCAGAGCCTACGAGGGTGGCTACACCTTC
TRBJ1-5 | NA | TRBV7-2 | NA | CASTGSFNQPQHF | TGTGCCAGCACCGGGTCCTTCAATCAGCCCCAGCATTTT
TRBJ1-2 | NA | TRBV19 | NA | CASSPYTNYGYTF | TGTGCCAGTAGTCCCTATACTAACTATGGCTACACCTTC
TRBJ1-1 | NA | TRBV24-1 | NA | CATSDSRGGDTEAFF | TGTGCCACCAGTGATTCTAGGGGGGGGGACACTGAAGCTTTCTTT
TRBJ2-1 | NA | TRBV19 | NA | CASSIQYNEQFF | TGTGCCAGTAGTATCCAGTACAATGAGCAGTTCTTC
TRBJ1-2 | TRBD1 | TRBV30 | NA | CASIVGQEGAYGYTF | TGTGCCTCTATAGTTGGACAGGAAGGGGCCTATGGCTACACCTTC
TRBJ2-3 | NA | TRBV27 | once | CASRSPGGTDTQYF | TGTGCCAGCCGTTCACCAGGGGGCACAGATACGCAGTATTTT
TRBJ2-1 | TRBD2 | TRBV19 | NA | CASSILAGGLNEQFF | TGTGCCAGTAGTATCCTGGCGGGGGGGTTGAATGAGCAGTTCTTC
TRBJ2-3 | NA | TRBV7-2 | few | CASSSQRTRTDTQYF | TGTGCCAGCAGCTCTCAGAGGACTCGCACAGATACGCAGTATTTT
TRBJ1-2 | NA | TRBV3-1/TRBV3-2 | NA | CASSQDPGRMYYGYTF | TGTGCCAGCAGCCAAGATCCAGGGCGAATGTACTATGGCTACACCTTC
TRBJ2-5 | NA | TRBV15 | NA | CATSRASGTQYF | TGTGCCACCAGCAGAGCGTCAGGGACCCAGTACTTC
TRBJ2-5 | NA | TRBV29-1 | NA | CSVEELGAQTQYF | TGCAGCGTTGAAGAGCTGGGGGCGCAGACCCAGTACTTC
TRBJ2-5 | NA | TRBV12-3/TRBV12-4 | NA | CASSLAQLETQYF | TGTGCCAGCAGTTTAGCCCAACTGGAGACCCAGTACTTC
TRBJ1-6 | NA | TRBV5-1 | NA | CASSFLGDNNSPLHF | TGCGCCAGCAGCTTTTTAGGGGATAATAATTCACCCCTCCACTTT
TRBJ1-2 | NA | TRBV4-3 | NA | CASSRVEGAGYGYTF | TGCGCCAGCAGCCGAGTTGAAGGGGCTGGCTATGGCTACACCTTC
TRBJ1-5 | NA | TRBV11-2 | few | CASSVDSVGQPQHF | TGTGCCAGCAGCGTCGACAGTGTCGGTCAGCCCCAGCATTTT
TRBJ1-1 | NA | TRBV6-5 | NA | CASRQQGTEAFF | TGTGCCAGCAGACAACAGGGAACTGAAGCTTTCTTT
TRBJ1-2 | NA | TRBV28 | few | CASRRVHYGYTF | TGTGCCAGCAGGCGGGTGCACTATGGCTACACCTTC
TRBJ2-5 | NA | TRBV5-1 | NA | CASSRTTGSETQYF | TGCGCCAGCAGCCGCACCACAGGGAGCGAGACCCAGTACTTC
TRBJ1-3 | NA | TRBV24-1 | NA | CATSDQGLGDTIYF | TGTGCCACCAGTGACCAGGGACTTGGGGACACCATATATTTT
TRBJ2-2 | TRBD2 | TRBV2 | NA | CASGRLTSGTGELFF | TGTGCCAGCGGCAGGTTGACTAGCGGAACCGGGGAGCTGTTTTTT
TRBJ1-2 | NA | TRBV19 | NA | CASSIDLWGGYGYTF | TGTGCCAGTAGTATAGATCTCTGGGGCGGATATGGCTACACCTTC
TRBJ1-5 | NA | TRBV27 | NA | CASSPRNPSPQHF | TGTGCCAGCAGTCCTAGAAACCCAAGTCCCCAGCATTTT
TRBJ2-2 | TRBD1 | TRBV28 | once | CASRAGQGTGELFF | TGTGCCAGCAGGGCGGGACAGGGTACCGGGGAGCTGTTTTTT
TRBJ1-5 | NA | TRBV19 | NA | CASSTQRGSNQPQHF | TGTGCCAGTAGTACCCAACGAGGTAGCAATCAGCCCCAGCATTTT
TRBJ1-2 | NA | TRBV15 | once | CATSRVEGRRGYTF | TGTGCCACCAGCAGAGTGGAGGGGCGCAGGGGCTACACCTTC
TRBJ1-2 | NA | TRBV30 | NA | CAWGGLGGYTF | TGTGCCTGGGGGGGGTTGGGTGGCTACACCTTC
TRBJ2-6 | TRBD1 | TRBV28 | NA | CATGENSGANVLTF | TGTGCGACAGGGGAGAATTCTGGGGCCAACGTCCTGACTTTC
TRBJ2-3 | TRBD2 | TRBV3-1/TRBV3-2 | NA | CASSGPNLAGLVDTQYF | TGTGCCAGCAGCGGACCGAACCTAGCGGGCCTTGTAGATACGCAGTATTTT
TRBJ1-4 | NA | TRBV7-3 | NA | CASSPGVGEKLFF | TGTGCCAGCAGCCCCGGGGTTGGGGAAAAACTGTTTTTT